These 22 T cell receptor beta chains originate from one sample sequenced in a study of beta chain features in type 1 diabetes. Expressed TCRB transcripts were sequenced after all isolated RNA was converted to cDNA. Sequenced by immunoSEQ multiplex PCR; TCRdb stores in-frame clones only, minus some. Among under 150,000 clones listed, under 60% were seen once. The sequencing input was Tregs from blood. Receptors originate from a man aged 18-30 years in good health.

The rearrangement uses TRBV29-1 and TRBJ2-1, with 9 nucleotides matching TRBD2. The CDR3 has 15 residues. With 6 bases clipped from V and 5 bases from J, the junction kept 11 bases outside the gene matches. CDR1 and CDR2 (germline): SQVTM, ANQGSEA. CDR3 nucleotides: TGCAGCGTCGACCGGGTTCAGCGGGGGGACAATGAGCAGTTCTTC. Its translation is CSVDRVQRGDNEQFF.

This clone has a handful of counts. The V and J genes are TRBV19 and TRBJ2-3; D ambiguous. Germline CDR1 reads LNHDA; CDR2 reads SQIVND (reference sequence). The germline V and J ends were trimmed by 1 base and 8 bases, with 4 bases remaining between them. The CDR3 consists of 11 residues. DNA for the CDR3: TGTGCCAGTAGTATAGCTTCTACGCAGTATTTT. Protein: CASSIASTQYF.

With respect to this clone: The junction differs from germline at one of its ends, possibly a read error. This rearrangement joins TRBV30 to TRBJ2-7; the match to TRBD1 covers 8 bases. The CDR3 consists of 12 residues. Per the germline V gene, CDR1 is GTSNPN and CDR2 is SVGIG (reference sequence). The chain's CDR3 is CAWTQGAHVLNF. In DNA form, the CDR3 reads TGTGCCTGGACGCAGGGGGCCCATGTTCTCAACTTC.

The chain recombines TRBV7-9 with TRBJ1-1; no reliable D call. This CDR3 has 15 residues. CDR1 and CDR2 (germline): SEHNR, FQNEAQ (reference sequence). The V end lost 1 base, the J end lost 7 bases, and 16 bases lay between the germline ends. The CDR3 here is CASSLVLAFRVEAFF. The CDR3, as DNA: TGTGCCAGCAGCTTAGTATTAGCTTTCCGGGTTGAAGCTTTCTTT.

The chain links TRBV6-5 to TRBJ2-7; D is perhaps TRBD2 (6 bases). The CDR3 consists of 15 residues. Per the germline V gene, CDR1 is MNHEY and CDR2 is SVGAGI. V dropped 2 bases and J dropped 3 bases, with 14 bases sitting between them. CDR3 in DNA: TGTGCCAGCAGTTACACCTTTGCGCGGGGCTACGAGCAGTACTTC. Translated: CASSYTFARGYEQYF.

The V and J genes are TRBV30 and TRBJ1-1, with TRBD1 identical over 8 bases. V was pared by 7 bases and J by 3 bases, with 7 bases of the junction left unmatched. This CDR3 contains 13 residues. CDR1 is GTSNPN, CDR2 SVGIG, per germline (reference sequence). The CDR3, as DNA: TGTGCCTCGAAGCAGGGGGCATACACTGAAGCTTTCTTT. Translation: CASKQGAYTEAFF.

The chain has TRBV18 and TRBJ1-1; TRBD1 might be the D (5 bases). Trimming took off 4 bases at V and 0 bases at J, with 18 bases between the two ends. Germline V gene sequence: CDR1 KGHSH, CDR2 LQKENI. The CDR3 loop spans 17 amino acids. CDR3 DNA: TGTGCCAGCTCACAAACCGCACGGAGACAGATGAACACTGAAGCTTTCTTT. Its protein is CASSQTARRQMNTEAFF.

The sample holds a few counts of this clone. The chain is built from TRBV18 and TRBJ2-7; TRBD1 agrees at 11 bases. The CDR3 has 16 amino acids. Unmatched junction bases numbered 9, after V lost 2 bases and J lost 6 bases. In germline, CDR1 is KGHSH, CDR2 LQKENI. CDR3 sequence: CASSPILGQGASEQYF. In DNA, the CDR3 is TGTGCCAGCTCACCAATTCTCGGACAGGGGGCGTCCGAGCAGTACTTC.

This sequence joins TRBV5-1 and TRBJ1-2; 11 bases match TRBD1. The CDR3 loop spans 16 amino acids. Unmatched junction bases numbered 6, after V lost 4 bases and J lost 1 base. From germline, CDR1 is SGHRS and CDR2 YFSETQ. The CDR3 loop is CASSLGQGAFNYGYTF. Here the CDR3 DNA reads TGCGCCAGCAGCCTTGGACAGGGGGCTTTTAACTATGGCTACACCTTC.

The V call is TRBV4-1, the J call TRBJ1-2, with D tentatively TRBD1 (6 bases). V was pared by 3 bases and J by 3 bases, with 8 bases between. From germline, CDR1 is MGHRA and CDR2 YSYEKL. The CDR3 consists of 13 residues. This CDR3 is CASSHGQHYGYTF. As DNA, the CDR3 is TGCGCCAGCAGCCACGGACAGCACTATGGCTACACCTTC.

The chain couples TRBV7-9 to TRBJ1-1; TRBD1 agrees at 7 bases. The junction had 8 bases not matched to a gene; V was cut back by 4 bases and J by 0 bases. The CDR3 is 16 amino acids. Per germline, CDR1 SEHNR and CDR2 FQNEAQ (reference sequence). This chain's CDR3 is CASSSTSGQLNTEAFF. CDR3 sequence (DNA): TGTGCCAGCAGCTCGACCTCGGGACAGTTGAACACTGAAGCTTTCTTT.

Comments on this clone: Other DNA sequences in the sample encode the same CDR3. This chain links TRBV10-3 with TRBJ2-5; no clear D. The CDR3 sequence is 11 residues long. V was pared by 10 bases and J by 0 bases, with 6 bases between. Per the germline V gene, CDR1 is ENHRY and CDR2 is SYGVKD. CDR3 nucleotides: TGTGCCACGCAGTACCAAGAGACCCAGTACTTC. It translates to CATQYQETQYF.

The rearrangement links TRBV18 to TRBJ1-3; D call uncertain. Germline CDR1 KGHSH, CDR2 LQKENI. V shed 3 bases and J shed 0 bases, with 15 bases lying between them. CDR3 length: 17 amino acids. In nucleotides, the CDR3 is TGTGCCAGCTCACCTCGCGATATAACCCTCTCTGGAAACACCATATATTTT. Translating gives CASSPRDITLSGNTIYF.

This clone came up once. This sequence joins TRBV19 and TRBJ1-2; D is uncertain. The germline CDR1 and CDR2 sequences are LNHDA and SQIVND (reference sequence). The ends were cut back, 6 bases at V and 4 bases at J, with 15 bases in the middle. This CDR3 is built from 14 residues. DNA for the CDR3: TGTGCCAGTAGCCGGGTTGATACCAGCTATGGCTACACCTTC. Encoded protein: CASSRVDTSYGYTF.

The chain employs TRBV25-1 and TRBJ1-1; a possible D gene is TRBD1 (5 bases). CDR1 and CDR2 (germline): MGHDK, SYGVNS. The V and J ends lost 1 base and 1 base respectively, with 10 bases between them. This CDR3 spans 15 amino acids. CDR3 bases: TGTGCCAGCAGTGAATCTGGGGCCCAGAACACTGAAGCTTTCTTT. The encoded protein is CASSESGAQNTEAFF.

This clone appeared a few times. This chain connects TRBV19 to TRBJ1-4; the D is unclear. Germline V lookup: CDR1 LNHDA, CDR2 SQIVND (reference sequence). The CDR3 runs to 13 residues. Trimming removed 7 bases at V and 10 bases at J, with 16 bases between. CDR3 amino acids: CASTLRGLGKLFF. The CDR3 DNA sequence: TGTGCCAGTACTTTGCGCGGGCTAGGAAAACTGTTTTTT.

This CDR3 is CASSLLTGTYLNTEAFF. The CDR3 nucleotides read TGTGCCAGCAGCCTCCTGACAGGGACTTACCTTAACACTGAAGCTTTCTTT. The rearrangement links TRBV14 to TRBJ1-1, with TRBD1 matching 7 bases. After removal of 4 bases from V and 2 bases from J, the junction contained 13 bases not matched to a gene. The CDR3 is 17 residues long. The germline V gene has CDR1 SGHDN and CDR2 FVKESK.

This clone was observed a handful of times. The genes are TRBV19 and TRBJ1-5; tentative D call: TRBD1 (5 bases). Trimming pared 5 bases from V and 7 bases from J, leaving 9 bases between. Germline V gene lookup returns CDR1 LNHDA and CDR2 SQIVND (reference sequence). This CDR3 is built from 12 residues. The CDR3 DNA is TGTGCCAGTAGTGCCTCAGGGCAGCCCCAGCATTTT. It specifies CASSASGQPQHF. Drawing the rest from reference TRBV19 and TRBJ1-5, the complete variable domain is DGGITQSPKYLFRKEGQNVTLSCEQNLNHDAMYWYRQDPGQGLRLIYYSQIVNDFQKGDIAEGYSVSREKKESFPLTVTSAQKNPTAFYLCASSASGQPQHFGDGTRLSIL.

Here the CDR3 reads CASKAGLAGDGYEQYF. In nucleotides, the CDR3 is TGTGCCAGCAAAGCCGGACTAGCGGGAGACGGGTACGAGCAGTACTTC. J is TRBJ2-7 and V is TRBV5-6; TRBD2 matches 13 bases. Germline assignment: CDR1 SGHDT and CDR2 YYEEEE. The CDR3 sequence is 16 residues long. Unmatched junction bases numbered 10, after V lost 6 bases and J lost 4 bases. The variable domain in full, with the rest retrieved from reference TRBV5-6 and TRBJ2-7, is DAGVTQSPTHLIKTRGQQVTLRCSPKSGHDTVSWYQQALGQGPQFIFQYYEEEERQRGNFPDRFSGHQFPNYSSELNVNALLLGDSALYLCASKAGLAGDGYEQYFGPGTRLTVT.

The V gene is TRBV19, the J gene TRBJ2-4; 7 bases are a match to TRBD2. CDR1 LNHDA and CDR2 SQIVND come from the germline V gene (reference sequence). V shed 1 base, J shed 0 bases, and the junction held 9 bases outside the gene matches. The CDR3 is 18 residues long. CDR3 sequence reads: CASSIGASSGLAKNIQYF. CDR3 nucleotide sequence: TGTGCCAGTAGTATAGGAGCGTCTAGCGGCTTAGCCAAAAACATTCAGTACTTC. The full variable domain, rest sourced from reference TRBV19 and TRBJ2-4, is DGGITQSPKYLFRKEGQNVTLSCEQNLNHDAMYWYRQDPGQGLRLIYYSQIVNDFQKGDIAEGYSVSREKKESFPLTVTSAQKNPTAFYLCASSIGASSGLAKNIQYFGAGTRLSVL.

The V and J genes are TRBV29-1 and TRBJ2-1, with D perhaps TRBD1 (6 bases). Germline-derived CDR1 and CDR2 are SQVTM and ANQGSEA. V was cut by 2 bases and J by 2 bases, with 10 bases left in between. The CDR3 has 14 amino acids. The CDR3 region has the DNA TGCAGCGTTGAACCCAGGGGTACCTACAATGAGCAGTTCTTC. Translation gives CSVEPRGTYNEQFF.

The rearrangement joins TRBV29-1 to TRBJ1-1; D perhaps matches TRBD1 (5 bases). CDR1 is SQVTM and CDR2 is ANQGSEA in the germline V gene. With 5 bases removed from V and 4 bases from J, the gap between germline ends came to 14 bases. CDR3 length: 13 amino acids. CDR3 bases: TGCAGCGTTCGGACACAAACTGGCACTGAAGCTTTCTTT. Translating it yields CSVRTQTGTEAFF.